This T cell receptor (beta chain) derives from a study of blood T cell repertoires in COVID-19. Study-level background: The United States, Italy and Spain were the sources of the acute and convalescent COVID-19 samples. T cells, B-cell-depleted T cells, or PBMCs provided the cDNA or gDNA that served as material.

Germline-derived CDR1 and CDR2 are KGHSH and LQKENI. There are 15 residues in the CDR3. V gave up 6 bases and J gave up 4 bases; unmatched junction bases: 10. In the source study's methods: Nucleated cell counts were estimated from reference gene primer amplification. Sequenced by immunoSEQ multiplex PCR; TCRdb stores in-frame clones only, minus some. The DNA gave D and trimming, while V, J and clone size come from that table. The table lists under 300,000 clones, approximately 90% of them singletons. This sequence originates from a woman between 40 and 50 years old who had recovered from COVID-19. The source material was peripheral blood. The V call is TRBV18, the J call TRBJ1-2; TRBD1 matches 8 bases. This CDR3 is CASSPGQGPTYGYTF. The CDR3 DNA follows: TGTGCCAGCTCCCCCGGACAGGGCCCCACCTATGGCTACACCTTC.